This TCR beta chain was sequenced during a study of beta chain features in type 1 diabetes. Study outcomes and limitations: TCRB CDR3s from Type 1 diabetes patients were moderately but significantly shorter in all four CD4+ subsets.

CDR3 length: 12 amino acids. The germline V gene encodes CDR1 SNHLY and CDR2 FYNNEI. V was clipped by 3 bases and J by 6 bases, with 9 bases between them. Isolated RNA was reverse transcribed in full, so expressed TCRB transcripts were sequenced. Clones were read by immunoSEQ multiplex PCR, and TCRdb kept only the in-frame ones, dropping some. The sample yields hundreds of thousands of clones, 11% seen once. This clone was counted only a few times. Its antigen is undetermined. The gene calls are TRBV2 and TRBJ2-7; a possible D gene is TRBD1 (5 bases). This TCR was sampled from a man aged 30 to 45 with type 1 diabetes. Sequencing used naive CD4+ T cells from blood. CDR3 amino acids: CASSDREGEQYF. The CDR3 DNA reads TGTGCCAGCAGTGACAGGGAAGGCGAGCAGTACTTC.